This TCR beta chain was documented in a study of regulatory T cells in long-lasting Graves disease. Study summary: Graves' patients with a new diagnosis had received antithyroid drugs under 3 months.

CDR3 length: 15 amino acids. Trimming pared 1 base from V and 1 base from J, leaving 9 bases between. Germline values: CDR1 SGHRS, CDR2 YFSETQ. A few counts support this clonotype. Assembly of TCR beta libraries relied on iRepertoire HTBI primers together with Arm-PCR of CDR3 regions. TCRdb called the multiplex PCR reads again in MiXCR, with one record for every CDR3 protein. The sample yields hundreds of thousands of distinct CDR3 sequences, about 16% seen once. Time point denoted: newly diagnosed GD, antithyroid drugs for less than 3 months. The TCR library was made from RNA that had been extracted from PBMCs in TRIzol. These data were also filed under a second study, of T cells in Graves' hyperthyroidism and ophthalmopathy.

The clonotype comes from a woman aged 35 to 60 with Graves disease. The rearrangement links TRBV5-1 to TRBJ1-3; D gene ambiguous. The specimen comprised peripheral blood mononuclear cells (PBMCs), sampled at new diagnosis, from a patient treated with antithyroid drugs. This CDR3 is CASSLQSLSGNTIYF. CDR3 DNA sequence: TGCGCCAGCAGCTTGCAGTCCTTATCTGGAAACACCATATATTTT.